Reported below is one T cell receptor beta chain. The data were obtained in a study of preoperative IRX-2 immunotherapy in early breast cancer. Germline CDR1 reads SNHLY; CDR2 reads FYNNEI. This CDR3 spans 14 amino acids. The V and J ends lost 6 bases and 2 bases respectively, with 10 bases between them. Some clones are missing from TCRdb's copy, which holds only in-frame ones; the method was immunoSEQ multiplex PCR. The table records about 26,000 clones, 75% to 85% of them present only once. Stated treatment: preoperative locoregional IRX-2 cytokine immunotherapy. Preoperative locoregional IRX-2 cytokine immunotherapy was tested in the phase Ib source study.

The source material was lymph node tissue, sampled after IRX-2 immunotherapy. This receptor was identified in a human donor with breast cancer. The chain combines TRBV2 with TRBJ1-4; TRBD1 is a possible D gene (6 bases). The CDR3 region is CASRRTVTNEKLFF. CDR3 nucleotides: TGTGCCAGCAGACGGACAGTTACTAATGAAAAACTGTTTTTT.